This TCR beta chain was identified during a study of cytomegalovirus exposure and HLA in healthy donors. At the level of the study: A prior study identified over 100 million unique TCR beta sequences from 200 million or so T cells. Of approximately 400 genotyped donors, more than 75% clustered with self-reported Caucasian donors.

The PCR ran on 60 Vbeta and 13 Jbeta primers. Sequencing was performed with immunoSEQ multiplex PCR; in TCRdb, only in-frame clones are kept and a portion is missing. Its table records 100,000 to 150,000 clones. V was clipped by 4 bases and J by 11 bases, with 17 bases between them. CDR1 is LGHNA and CDR2 is YNFKEQ in the germline V gene. The CDR3 is 13 residues long. Comments on this clone: Antigen unknown.

General study points: The productive fraction for most TCR beta V segments was about 90% or about 30% in an earlier analysis. In vitro assays verified that a few CMV-associated chains recognized CMV antigens specifically.

The sequence came from a man aged 25 to 40 in good health and CMV-seronegative. Sequencing used PBMCs. This chain joins TRBV4-2 and TRBJ1-1, with a tentative D call TRBD1 (5 bases). CDR3 DNA sequence: TGTGCCAGCAGCCCAGTACAGGCGGGAGAGGCTTTCTTT. It codes for CASSPVQAGEAFF.